This T cell receptor beta chain was identified during a study of blood T cells in healthy people across ages. Overall study findings and caveats: The study regarded diversity estimates from one million T cells as underestimates.

Then a second PCR, running roughly 7 to 11 cycles, was carried out with a sample-barcoded 5' primer and a J-beta primer mix. Through a template-switch adaptor with 12 random nucleotides, each cDNA molecule received a tag. TCRdb reprocessed the 5' RACE reads with MiXCR, giving one entry per CDR3 protein. The data contain hundreds of thousands of distinct CDR3 sequences, around 45% of them singletons. This clonotype was seen only a few times. As yet, its antigen is unknown. Trimming left V 4 bases short and J 4 bases short, with 8 bases between. Germline values: CDR1 SGDLS, CDR2 YYNGEE. The CDR3 spans 12 residues.

The sequence was collected from an older woman in good health. Sequenced sample: blood. The chain combines TRBV9 with TRBJ1-2; tentatively, D is TRBD1 (5 bases). The CDR3 loop reads CASSRGSYGYTF. In DNA form, the CDR3 reads TGTGCCAGCAGCAGGGGAAGCTATGGCTACACCTTC.